The T cell receptor (beta chain) under discussion was sequenced for a study of cytomegalovirus exposure and HLA in healthy donors. Study-wide results and limits: HLA-A and HLA-B allele assignments for most subjects were reportedly predicted accurately using TCR beta sequences. Presence/absence analyses assumed roughly uniform sequencing depth across donors. Later, an analysis found that common viral pathogens appeared to be linked with several of the most significant clusters.

This CDR3 has 13 amino acids. Germline V gene sequence: CDR1 SSHAT, CDR2 FNYEAQ (reference sequence). The PCR employed 60 Vbeta primers together with 13 Jbeta primers. Per the original data handling: Later, an analysis found 80 million or so unique TCR beta chains, and approximately 10 million of these were shared. TCRdb's copy holds only in-frame clones and misses some; the assay was immunoSEQ multiplex PCR. V and J calls and clone size follow that table, whereas D and trimming were derived from the DNA. The sample gives under 150,000 clones, 65% to 85% of which show up once; more than 0.95% is in the top ten. Details on this clone: Its antigen is as yet unknown. The junction and the germline gene differ at one end; a read error may be behind it.

This clonotype was sampled from a man younger than 35 in good health and CMV-seronegative. The chain is built from TRBV7-7 and TRBJ2-2, with a weak D call TRBD2 (6 bases). Material: PBMCs. CDR3 region: CASSAAGTGELFF. In DNA form, the CDR3 reads TGTGCTAGCAGTGCGGCGGGGACCGGGGAGCTGTTTTTT.